This is a list of T cell receptor beta chains from one sample in a study of blood T cell dynamics during melanoma immunotherapy. Sequencing was performed with immunoSEQ multiplex PCR; in TCRdb, only in-frame clones are kept and a portion is missing. Of about 5,600 clones in the sample, approximately 80% were seen once. Sequencing used blood, obtained from a patient treated with checkpoint blockade. All receptors derive from a human donor with melanoma. Some clones in this sample may be carry-over from other donors' samples. Both conserved end residues are part of each CDR3. A D gene is named only where the DNA matches it firmly. Expanded clones are given a class, and other clones once, few, many or no size at all.

DNA,CDR3,size,V,J,D
TGTGCCAGCAGCCTGACAGGGTTTAATTCACCCCTCCACTTT,CASSLTGFNSPLHF,few,TRBV7-9,TRBJ1-6,TRBD1
TGTGCCAGCAGGGACAGGAGCGACATTCAGTACTTC,CASRDRSDIQYF,-,TRBV2,TRBJ2-4,TRBD1
TGTGCCAGCAAGGAGGCGTGGGTGGGTCAGCCCCAGCATTTT,CASKEAWVGQPQHF,-,TRBV6-1,TRBJ1-5,-
TGCGCCAGCAGCCAAAAAGGGTCAGGCCGAGATTCACCCCTCCACTTT,CASSQKGSGRDSPLHF,few,TRBV4-1,TRBJ1-6,-
TGTGCCAGCAGCCAAGACAGGCTTAAGGGCGAGCAGTACTTC,CASSQDRLKGEQYF,-,TRBV4-2,TRBJ2-7,-
TGTGCCAGCAGTTACACCAGGGACCAGCCCCAGCATTTT,CASSYTRDQPQHF,-,TRBV6-5,TRBJ1-5,-
TGTGCCAGCAGTGAGAGACAGAGGAGCGAGCAGTACTTC,CASSERQRSEQYF,-,TRBV6-1,TRBJ2-7,-
TGCGCCAGCAGCTTGTCGACTAGCGCAACAGATACGCAGTATTTT,CASSLSTSATDTQYF,once,TRBV5-1,TRBJ2-3,TRBD2
TGTGCCAGTAGTATAGCCCCACTAGCGGGGGGGCAAAGACGCCCCTACGAGCAGTACTTC,CASSIAPLAGGQRRPYEQYF,-,TRBV19,TRBJ2-7,TRBD2
TGCGCCAGCAGCTTGGTTGGCGATAGCTCCTACAATGAGCAGTTCTTC,CASSLVGDSSYNEQFF,-,TRBV5-1,TRBJ2-1,-
TGTGCCAGCAGTGGGGACTCCCACATGAACACTGAAGCTTTCTTT,CASSGDSHMNTEAFF,-,TRBV6-1,TRBJ1-1,-
TGCGCCAGCAGCCTGAGGGCCGACGGGGCGAGCGAGCAGTACTTC,CASSLRADGASEQYF,-,TRBV4-1,TRBJ2-7,-
TGTGCCTGGAGTGTACGTCGAGGACAGGGGGCGCGGGATACCTACGAGCAGTACTTC,CAWSVRRGQGARDTYEQYF,once,TRBV30,TRBJ2-7,TRBD1
TGTGCCAGCAGCCGGGATGGGACGTTTAATCAGCCCCAGCATTTT,CASSRDGTFNQPQHF,-,TRBV7-2,TRBJ1-5,-
TGTGCCAGCAGTTATGCCTACGAGCAGTACTTC,CASSYAYEQYF,-,TRBV2,TRBJ2-7,-
TGTGCCAGCAGATCGGACTTGCAGGGCTCCTACGAGCAGTACTTC,CASRSDLQGSYEQYF,-,TRBV5-5,TRBJ2-7,-
TGTGCCAGTACTCGGGCCGAGAACACCGGGGAGCTGTTTTTT,CASTRAENTGELFF,-,TRBV19,TRBJ2-2,-
TGTGCCAGCAGCTCCGGACGGGGCAATCAGCCCCAGCATTTT,CASSSGRGNQPQHF,-,TRBV5-6,TRBJ1-5,-
TGTGCCAGTAGTGTCGGGGGTGACTATGGCTACACCTTC,CASSVGGDYGYTF,-,TRBV25-1,TRBJ1-2,-
TGTGCCAGCAGCTCCACGGCCCTCTCCTACAATGAGCAGTTCTTC,CASSSTALSYNEQFF,-,TRBV7-2,TRBJ2-1,-
TGTGCCAGCAGTATGGAACGGCGAGGGGAGCTGTTTTTT,CASSMERRGELFF,once,TRBV2,TRBJ2-2,-
TGTGCCAGTAGTATTAGGAACACAGATACGCAGTATTTT,CASSIRNTDTQYF,-,TRBV19,TRBJ2-3,-
TGTGCCACCCGAAGTGGACGGTATAGCAATCAGCCCCAGCATTTT,CATRSGRYSNQPQHF,-,TRBV19,TRBJ1-5,-
TGTGCCAGCAGCCTTGGACAGCGGTACGAGCAGTACTTC,CASSLGQRYEQYF,-,TRBV11-2,TRBJ2-7,-
TGTGCCAGCAGCTTCGGGTCGGCCGGGGAGCTGTTTTTT,CASSFGSAGELFF,-,TRBV11-2,TRBJ2-2,-
TGTGCCACTAGCAGGGGGATTGAGGAAAAACTGTTTTTT,CATSRGIEEKLFF,-,TRBV10-3,TRBJ1-4,TRBD1
TGTGCCAGCAGCCCACCCAATGATGGACAGGGGGCGAGCGGCTACACCTTC,CASSPPNDGQGASGYTF,-,TRBV7-9,TRBJ1-2,TRBD1